Sequencing of this T cell receptor (beta chain) was carried out in a study of shared clonotypes between healthy human individuals. Study observations and caveats: Generation probability values for non-shared clonotypes were lower than those for clonotypes shared by all four donors.

Naive-designated CD8 cells lacked CD45RO, were positively enriched for CCR7, and omitted terminally differentiated effector memory CD45RA+ cells. As for this clone: Its antigen is unknown.

Looked up from germline, CDR1 is SGHRS and CDR2 is YFSETQ. The CDR3 consists of 16 residues. Between the trimmed V and J ends, which lost 0 bases and 2 bases, there was a span of 15 bases. Clones were read by immunoSEQ multiplex PCR, and TCRdb kept only the in-frame ones, dropping some. Of some 2.1 million clones in the sample, just under 95% were seen once. V and J are TRBV5-1 and TRBJ2-7; D not resolved. This clonotype originated in a young man in good health. The sequenced sample consisted of naive CD8+ T cells sorted from blood. The CDR3 sequence is CASSLEWAGDAYEQYF. The CDR3, as DNA: TGCGCCAGCAGCTTGGAATGGGCAGGCGATGCCTACGAGCAGTACTTC.